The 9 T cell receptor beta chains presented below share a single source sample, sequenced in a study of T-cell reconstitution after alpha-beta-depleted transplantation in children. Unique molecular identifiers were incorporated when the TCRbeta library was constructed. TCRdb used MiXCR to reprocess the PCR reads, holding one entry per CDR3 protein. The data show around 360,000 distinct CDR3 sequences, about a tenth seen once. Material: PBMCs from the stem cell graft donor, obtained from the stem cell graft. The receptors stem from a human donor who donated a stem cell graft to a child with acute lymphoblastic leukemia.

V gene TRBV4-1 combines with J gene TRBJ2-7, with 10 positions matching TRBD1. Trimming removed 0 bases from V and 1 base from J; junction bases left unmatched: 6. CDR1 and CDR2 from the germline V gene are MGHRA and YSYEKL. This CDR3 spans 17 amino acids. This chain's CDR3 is CASSQDLGQGLSYEQYF. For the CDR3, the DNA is TGCGCCAGCAGCCAAGATCTGGGACAGGGGTTATCCTACGAGCAGTACTTC.

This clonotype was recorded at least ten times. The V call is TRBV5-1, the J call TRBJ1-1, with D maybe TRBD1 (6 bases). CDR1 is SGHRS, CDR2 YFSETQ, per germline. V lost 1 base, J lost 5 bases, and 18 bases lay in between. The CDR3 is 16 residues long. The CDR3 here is CASSLWEGGRGTEAFF. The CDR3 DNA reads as TGCGCCAGCAGCTTGTGGGAAGGGGGGCGAGGGACTGAAGCTTTCTTT. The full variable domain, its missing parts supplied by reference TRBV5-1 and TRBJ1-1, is KAGVTQTPRYLIKTRGQQVTLSCSPISGHRSVSWYQQTPGQGLQFLFEYFSETQRNKGNFPGRFSGRQFSNSRSEMNVSTLELGDSALYLCASSLWEGGRGTEAFFGQGTRLTVV.

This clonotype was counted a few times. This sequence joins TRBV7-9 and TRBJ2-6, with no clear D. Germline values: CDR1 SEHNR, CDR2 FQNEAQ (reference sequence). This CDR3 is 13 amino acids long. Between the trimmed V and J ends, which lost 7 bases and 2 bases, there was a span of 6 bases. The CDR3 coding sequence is TGTGCCAGCAACCTCGCTGGGGCCAACGTCCTGACTTTC. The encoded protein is CASNLAGANVLTF.

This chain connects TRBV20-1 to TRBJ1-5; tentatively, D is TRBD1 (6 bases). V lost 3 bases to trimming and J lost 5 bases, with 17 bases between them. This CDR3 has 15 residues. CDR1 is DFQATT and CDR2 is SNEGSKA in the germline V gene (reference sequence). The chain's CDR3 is CSASEHRVGDQPQHF. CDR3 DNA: TGCAGTGCTAGCGAGCACAGGGTCGGGGATCAGCCCCAGCATTTT.

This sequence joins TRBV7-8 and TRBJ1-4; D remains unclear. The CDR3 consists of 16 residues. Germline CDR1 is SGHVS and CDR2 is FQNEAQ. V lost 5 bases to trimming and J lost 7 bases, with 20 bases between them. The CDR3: CASSILTTGGSEKLFF. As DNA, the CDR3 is TGTGCCAGCAGCATCCTAACGACGGGCGGGAGTGAAAAACTGTTTTTT.

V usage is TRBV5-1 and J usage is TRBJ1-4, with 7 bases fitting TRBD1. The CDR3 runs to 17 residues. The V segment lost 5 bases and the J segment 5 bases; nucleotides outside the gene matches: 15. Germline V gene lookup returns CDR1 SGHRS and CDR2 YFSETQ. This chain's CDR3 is CASRLGARTGRNEKLFF. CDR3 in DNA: TGCGCCAGCAGACTGGGAGCCAGGACAGGCAGAAATGAAAAACTGTTTTTT.

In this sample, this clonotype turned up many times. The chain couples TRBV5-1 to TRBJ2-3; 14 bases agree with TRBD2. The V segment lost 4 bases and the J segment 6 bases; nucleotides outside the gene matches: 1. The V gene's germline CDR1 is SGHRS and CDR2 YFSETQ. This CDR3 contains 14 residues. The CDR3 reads CASSRTSGRDTQYF. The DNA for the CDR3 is TGCGCCAGCAGCCGGACTAGCGGGAGGGATACGCAGTATTTT.

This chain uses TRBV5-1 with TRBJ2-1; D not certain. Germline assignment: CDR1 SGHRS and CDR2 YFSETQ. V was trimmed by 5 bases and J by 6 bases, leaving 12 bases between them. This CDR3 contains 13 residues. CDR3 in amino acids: CASREALINEQFF. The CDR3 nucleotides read TGCGCCAGCAGGGAAGCGTTAATCAATGAGCAGTTCTTC.

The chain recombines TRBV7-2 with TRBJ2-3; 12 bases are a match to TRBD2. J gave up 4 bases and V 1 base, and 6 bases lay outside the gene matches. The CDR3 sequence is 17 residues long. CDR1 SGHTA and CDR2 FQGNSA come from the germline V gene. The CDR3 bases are TGTGCCAGCAGCTTAGGGCTAGCGGGAGGGCCCGCAGATACGCAGTATTTT. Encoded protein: CASSLGLAGGPADTQYF.